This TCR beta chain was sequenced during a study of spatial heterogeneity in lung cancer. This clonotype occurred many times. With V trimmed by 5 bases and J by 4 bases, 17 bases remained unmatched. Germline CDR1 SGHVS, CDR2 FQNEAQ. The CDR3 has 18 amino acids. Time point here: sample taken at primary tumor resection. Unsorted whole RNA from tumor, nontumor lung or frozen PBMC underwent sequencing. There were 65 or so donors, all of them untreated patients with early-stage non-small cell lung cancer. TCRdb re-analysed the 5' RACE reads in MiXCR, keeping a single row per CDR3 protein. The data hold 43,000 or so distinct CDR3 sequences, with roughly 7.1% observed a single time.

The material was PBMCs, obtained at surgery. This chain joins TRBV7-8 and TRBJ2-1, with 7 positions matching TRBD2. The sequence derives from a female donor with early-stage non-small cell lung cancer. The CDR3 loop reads CASSRSSGAALGYNEQFF. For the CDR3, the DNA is TGTGCCAGCAGCCGTAGCAGCGGGGCCGCCCTCGGGTACAATGAGCAGTTCTTC.